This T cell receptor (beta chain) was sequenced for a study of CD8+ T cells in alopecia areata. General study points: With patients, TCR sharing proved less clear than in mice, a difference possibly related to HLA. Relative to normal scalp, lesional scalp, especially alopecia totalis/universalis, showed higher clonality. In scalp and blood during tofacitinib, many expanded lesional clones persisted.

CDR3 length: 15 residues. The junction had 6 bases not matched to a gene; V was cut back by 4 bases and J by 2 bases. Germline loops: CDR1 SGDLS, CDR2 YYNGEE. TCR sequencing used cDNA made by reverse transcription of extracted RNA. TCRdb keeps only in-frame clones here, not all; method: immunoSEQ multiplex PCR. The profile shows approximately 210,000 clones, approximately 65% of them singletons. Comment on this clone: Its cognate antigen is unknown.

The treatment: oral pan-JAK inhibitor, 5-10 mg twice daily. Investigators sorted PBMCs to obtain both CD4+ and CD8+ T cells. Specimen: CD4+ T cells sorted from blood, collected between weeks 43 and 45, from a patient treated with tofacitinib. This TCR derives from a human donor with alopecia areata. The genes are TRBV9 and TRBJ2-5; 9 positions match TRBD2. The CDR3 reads CASSPRLAGQETQYF. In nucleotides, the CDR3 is TGTGCCAGCAGCCCCCGGCTAGCGGGGCAAGAGACCCAGTACTTC.